A single sample gave rise to the 11 T cell receptor beta chains below, sequenced in a study of identical twins. Via MiXCR, TCRdb re-called the 5' RACE reads, giving one row per CDR3 protein. The table includes fewer than 900,000 distinct CDR3 sequences, roughly 20% detected once. These data were likewise used in another study, on T cells expressing NK-cell markers.

The sample taken for sequencing was PBMCs. These receptors all come from a woman aged 18 to 35 in good health.

This clonotype was counted a few times. The gene calls are TRBV5-1 and TRBJ2-7, with 10 bases fitting TRBD2. The germline V gene encodes CDR1 SGHRS and CDR2 YFSETQ. V shed 1 base, J shed 5 bases, and the junction held 3 bases outside the gene matches. The CDR3 has 14 residues. For the CDR3, the DNA is TGCGCCAGCAGCTTGTTACTAGCGGGAAACGAGCAGTACTTC. The encoded protein is CASSLLLAGNEQYF.

This clonotype was seen ten or more times. The chain links TRBV12-3 or TRBV12-4 to TRBJ2-5; a possible D gene is TRBD2 (5 bases). This CDR3 has 13 amino acids. The V end lost 6 bases, the J end lost 4 bases, and 12 bases lay between the germline ends. The CDR3 sequence is CASSLGAGETQYF. For the CDR3, the DNA is TGTGCCAGCAGCTTGGGAGCAGGAGAGACCCAGTACTTC.

This clonotype was seen a handful of times. The CDR3 DNA reads as TGCAGCGTCGGGGGGACTAGCGGGCGCACAGATACGCAGTATTTT. This encodes CSVGGTSGRTDTQYF. This chain connects TRBV29-1 to TRBJ2-3; 12 nucleotides match TRBD2. The germline gives CDR1 SQVTM, CDR2 ANQGSEA. The trim removed 6 bases at V and 1 base at J, leaving 5 bases unmatched. This CDR3 is 15 amino acids long.

In its sample, this clonotype was seen many times. This chain uses TRBV20-1 with TRBJ2-7, with 9 bases identical to TRBD2. The CDR3 consists of 14 residues. CDR1 DFQATT and CDR2 SNEGSKA come from the germline V gene (reference sequence). The trim removed 6 bases at V and 6 bases at J, leaving 12 bases unmatched. The CDR3 region is CSAASAGGSSEQYF. The CDR3 region has the DNA TGCAGTGCCGCATCAGCGGGGGGTAGCAGCGAGCAGTACTTC.

V and J are TRBV5-7 and TRBJ2-2; D is undetermined. TRBV5-7 is placed among ORFs of uncertain function. The CDR3 extends over 13 amino acids. V was cut by 0 bases and J by 7 bases, with 7 bases left in between. The CDR3 here is CASSLELIGELFF. The CDR3 bases are TGTGCCAGCAGCTTGGAACTTATCGGGGAGCTGTTTTTT.

Note on this clonotype: Sequence at one end of the junction differs from germline and may be a read error. The chain has TRBV20-1 and TRBJ2-3; possible D gene TRBD2, 6 bases. This CDR3 contains 14 residues. Germline CDR1 DFQATT, CDR2 SNEGSKA (reference sequence). The CDR3 loop reads CSVRKSGDPDTQYF. The CDR3 DNA is TGCAGTGTTAGAAAGTCGGGGGATCCCGATACGCAGTATTTT.

This clonotype was observed a few times. The V gene is TRBV10-1, the J gene TRBJ2-5; D is ambiguous. The CDR3 is made up of 12 amino acids. CDR1 is WNHNN and CDR2 is SYGVQD in the germline V gene (reference sequence). Trimming shortened V by 10 bases and J by 2 bases, and 11 bases separated the two germline ends. CDR3 residues: CANNTRQETQYF. The DNA for the CDR3 is TGCGCCAACAACACCAGGCAAGAGACCCAGTACTTC.

This clonotype was detected a few times. V gene TRBV6-5 combines with J gene TRBJ1-1; tentatively, D is TRBD1 (5 bases). The CDR3 consists of 16 residues. V lost 2 bases and J 3 bases, leaving 16 bases between the germline ends. Germline lookup yields CDR1 MNHEY and CDR2 SVGAGI. CDR3 DNA: TGTGCCAGCAGTTACGAACCCCACAGGTTGCACACTGAAGCTTTCTTT. It is translated as CASSYEPHRLHTEAFF.

The J gene is TRBJ2-1, the V gene TRBV10-3, with 15 positions matching TRBD2. CDR1 ENHRY and CDR2 SYGVKD come from the germline V gene. Losses at the gene ends were 0 bases for V and 1 base for J; bases not matched to a gene: 7. This CDR3 spans 20 amino acids. The CDR3 bases are TGTGCCATCAGTGAGTCGTGGACTAGCGGGAGGGCCTGGTCCTACAATGAGCAGTTCTTC. Its translation is CAISESWTSGRAWSYNEQFF.

The genes are TRBV6-1 and TRBJ2-1; 11 bases map to TRBD2. Germline trimming cut 2 bases from V and 4 bases from J; bases unmatched to any gene: 19. The CDR3 has 21 residues. Germline CDR1 is MNHNS and CDR2 is SASEGT. This CDR3 reads CASSEIRSGTSGKSGYNEQFF. CDR3 bases: TGTGCCAGCAGTGAAATTAGGAGTGGGACTAGCGGAAAATCGGGTTACAATGAGCAGTTCTTC.

This clonotype was counted once. This chain links TRBV7-6 with TRBJ1-2; possibly TRBD1 for D (5 bases). CDR3 length: 12 residues. Germline CDR1 reads SGHVS; CDR2 reads FNYEAQ. The V gene lost 4 bases and the J gene lost 6 bases, with 9 bases spanning the gap. The DNA of the CDR3 is TGTGCCAGCAGCTACGCAGGGAATGGCTACACCTTC. This sequence encodes CASSYAGNGYTF.